The 25 T cell receptor beta chains presented below share a single source sample, sequenced in a study of blood T cell repertoires in COVID-19. TCRdb's copy holds only in-frame clones and misses some; the assay was immunoSEQ multiplex PCR. The table shows a few hundred thousand clones, with 70% to 90% occurring only once. Sequenced sample: peripheral blood. The receptors shown here come from a man in his forties or fifties with acute or convalescent COVID-19.

The table lists this clone with a few counts. The chain combines TRBV28 with TRBJ1-4; unclear D gene. The CDR3 is 15 residues long. The germline gives CDR1 MDHEN, CDR2 SYDVKM. Trimming took 10 bases from V and 0 from J, leaving 15 bases between them. CDR3 residues: CATSLIGTTNEKLFF. For the CDR3, the DNA is TGTGCCACCTCACTAATCGGGACAACTAATGAAAAACTGTTTTTT.

The chain employs TRBV13 and TRBJ2-1; 8 bases fit TRBD2. V was clipped by 2 bases and J by 2 bases; unmatched bases: 2. CDR1 is PRHDT, CDR2 FYEKMQ, per germline (reference sequence). This CDR3 contains 15 residues. The CDR3 spells CASSLSGGPYNEQFF. The DNA for the CDR3 is TGTGCCAGCAGCTTATCGGGGGGGCCCTACAATGAGCAGTTCTTC.

The V call is TRBV19, the J call TRBJ2-7; TRBD2 is a possible D gene (5 bases). V gave up 5 bases and J gave up 8 bases, with 19 bases separating them. Germline lookup yields CDR1 LNHDA and CDR2 SQIVND (reference sequence). The CDR3 covers 14 residues. In DNA form, the CDR3 reads TGTGCCAGTAGTGGCTCGGGAACAGTAACGCAGCAGTACTTC. Amino acids: CASSGSGTVTQQYF.

V usage is TRBV29-1 and J usage is TRBJ2-1, with 7 nucleotides matching TRBD1. Trimming took 1 base from V and 7 from J; bases not matched to a gene: 4. Germline loops: CDR1 SQVTM, CDR2 ANQGSEA. The CDR3 runs to 13 residues. CDR3 residues: CSVEGRGLNEQFF. CDR3 nucleotide sequence: TGCAGCGTTGAAGGTAGGGGGCTTAATGAGCAGTTCTTC.

Points on this clone: The sample has other DNA sequences that encode this CDR3 too. The chain recombines TRBV30 with TRBJ1-2; D gene uncertain. CDR1 is GTSNPN, CDR2 SVGIG, per germline (reference sequence). This CDR3 has 12 amino acids. Trimming cost V 0 bases and J 5 bases, with 7 bases left between them. This CDR3 reads CAWSVRGYGYTF. The CDR3 DNA reads as TGTGCCTGGAGTGTACGCGGTTATGGCTACACCTTC.

The rearrangement uses TRBV19 and TRBJ1-6, with D unclear. CDR1 LNHDA and CDR2 SQIVND come from the germline V gene (reference sequence). The CDR3 is 15 amino acids. The CDR3 reads CVGSAASSYNSPLHF. For the CDR3, the DNA is TGTGTAGGTTCGGCAGCTAGCTCCTATAATTCACCCCTCCACTTT.

CDR3 sequence: CASSLAGREETQYF. DNA of the CDR3: TGTGCCAGCAGCTTGGCGGGCAGGGAAGAGACCCAGTACTTC. The chain joins TRBV5-4 to TRBJ2-5, with D tentatively TRBD1 (5 bases). Per germline, CDR1 SGHNT and CDR2 YYREEE (reference sequence). V was shortened by 0 bases and J by 3 bases, with 9 bases between the two germline ends. This CDR3 is 14 amino acids long.

The rearrangement links TRBV9 to TRBJ1-1, with 7 bases fitting TRBD1. This CDR3 is 15 amino acids long. CDR1 SGDLS and CDR2 YYNGEE come from the germline V gene. V trimming: 0 bases; J trimming: 2 bases; junction bases outside the gene matches: 4. The CDR3 loop is CASSVGDRDNTEAFF. CDR3 in DNA: TGTGCCAGCAGCGTAGGGGACAGAGACAACACTGAAGCTTTCTTT.

The chain employs TRBV7-9 and TRBJ1-2; no firm D call. V lost 0 bases and J 7 bases, leaving 12 bases between the germline ends. This CDR3 has 14 residues. The germline gives CDR1 SEHNR, CDR2 FQNEAQ (reference sequence). The CDR3 loop is CASSLALEGGGYTF. The CDR3 region has the DNA TGTGCCAGCAGCTTAGCGCTGGAGGGAGGTGGCTACACCTTC.

The rearrangement joins TRBV13 to TRBJ1-1; 8 nucleotides agree with TRBD1. V lost 5 bases, J lost 1 base, and 6 bases stayed unmatched. CDR1 and CDR2 from the germline V gene are PRHDT and FYEKMQ (reference sequence). The CDR3 consists of 15 residues. DNA for the CDR3: TGTGCCAGCAGCCGGCGGACAGGGCCGAACACTGAAGCTTTCTTT. Protein: CASSRRTGPNTEAFF.

The chain is built from TRBV20-1 and TRBJ1-2; D gene uncertain. Trimming cost V 5 bases and J 6 bases, with 10 bases left between them. CDR1 and CDR2 from the germline V gene are DFQATT and SNEGSKA (reference sequence). The CDR3 runs 11 residues. CDR3 sequence (DNA): TGCAGTGCTCGGACTCGGCATGGCTACACCTTC. It translates to CSARTRHGYTF.

The CDR3 DNA sequence: TGTGCCAGCAGCTCCGACAGGGGGCTAGGTGGCTACACCTTC. Amino acids: CASSSDRGLGGYTF. The genes are TRBV7-3 and TRBJ1-2; 10 bases line up with TRBD1. CDR3 size: 14 residues. V was pared by 4 bases and J by 7 bases, with 6 bases of the junction left unmatched. In germline, CDR1 is SGHTA, CDR2 FQGTGA.

This chain links TRBV30 with TRBJ2-7; tentatively, D is TRBD1 (6 bases). The CDR3 sequence is 13 residues long. With 2 bases removed from V and 4 bases from J, the gap between germline ends came to 12 bases. Germline values: CDR1 GTSNPN, CDR2 SVGIG (reference sequence). Here the CDR3 reads CAWSIGTFYEQYF. Here the CDR3 DNA reads TGTGCCTGGAGTATCGGGACATTTTACGAGCAGTACTTC.

The gene calls are TRBV12-3 or TRBV12-4 and TRBJ2-5; D is unclear. V lost 8 bases, J lost 5 bases, and 12 bases lay in between. The CDR3 covers 12 residues. CDR3 sequence: CASVSSGETQYF. The CDR3 nucleotides read TGTGCCAGCGTCTCGTCCGGGGAGACCCAGTACTTC.

The chain employs TRBV9 and TRBJ2-3, with D hard to call. The V end was cut by 0 bases, the J end by 6 bases, with 11 bases between. Germline CDR1 SGDLS, CDR2 YYNGEE. This CDR3 is built from 14 residues. The CDR3 protein is CASSVAAYLDTQYF. CDR3 nucleotide sequence: TGTGCCAGCAGCGTAGCCGCCTACCTTGATACGCAGTATTTT.

The CDR3 region is CASRQGTSGGLSYEQYF. In nucleotides, the CDR3 is TGCGCCAGCAGGCAAGGGACTAGCGGGGGCCTCTCCTACGAGCAGTACTTC. V usage is TRBV5-1 and J usage is TRBJ2-7; 14 bases line up with TRBD2. The J segment lost 0 bases and the V segment lost 5 bases, leaving 7 bases of the junction unmatched. Per germline, CDR1 SGHRS and CDR2 YFSETQ. The length of the CDR3 is 17 residues. Filled out from reference TRBV5-1 and TRBJ2-7, the complete variable domain reads KAGVTQTPRYLIKTRGQQVTLSCSPISGHRSVSWYQQTPGQGLQFLFEYFSETQRNKGNFPGRFSGRQFSNSRSEMNVSTLELGDSALYLCASRQGTSGGLSYEQYFGPGTRLTVT.

V is TRBV30 and J is TRBJ1-4; possible D gene TRBD1, 5 bases. The CDR3 has 13 residues. CDR1 and CDR2 (germline): GTSNPN, SVGIG (reference sequence). V lost 5 bases and J 8 bases, leaving 15 bases between the germline ends. CDR3 sequence: CAWRGTLGEKLFF. In nucleotides, the CDR3 is TGTGCCTGGCGGGGGACGCTCGGCGAAAAACTGTTTTTT. Looking up the rest from reference TRBV30 and TRBJ1-4 gives the full variable domain: SQTIHQWPATLVQPVGSPLSLECTVEGTSNPNLYWYRQAAGRGLQLLFYSVGIGQISSEVPQNLSASRPQDRQFILSSKKLLLSDSGFYLCAWRGTLGEKLFFGSGTQLSVL.

The gene calls are TRBV5-6 and TRBJ2-1; TRBD2 is a possible D gene (5 bases). Per the germline V gene, CDR1 is SGHDT and CDR2 is YYEEEE. This CDR3 is built from 14 residues. The V end was cut by 2 bases, the J end by 6 bases, with 12 bases between. CDR3 sequence: CASSFRGYGNEQFF. In nucleotides, the CDR3 is TGTGCCAGCAGCTTTAGAGGGTACGGCAATGAGCAGTTCTTC. Looking up the rest from reference TRBV5-6 and TRBJ2-1 gives the full variable domain: DAGVTQSPTHLIKTRGQQVTLRCSPKSGHDTVSWYQQALGQGPQFIFQYYEEEERQRGNFPDRFSGHQFPNYSSELNVNALLLGDSALYLCASSFRGYGNEQFFGPGTRLTVL.

This clone was seen only a few times. The gene calls are TRBV6-4 and TRBJ1-2; the D is unclear. The CDR3 loop spans 15 amino acids. The V end lost 2 bases, the J end lost 2 bases, and 12 bases lay between the germline ends. Germline V gene sequence: CDR1 MRHNA, CDR2 SNTAGT. CDR3: CASSDAEAINYGYTF. In nucleotides, the CDR3 is TGTGCCAGCAGTGACGCAGAAGCGATAAACTATGGCTACACCTTC.

V and J are TRBV16 and TRBJ1-4, with D perhaps TRBD1 (5 bases). CDR1 and CDR2 from the germline V gene are KGHSY and FQNENV. The V end was cut by 4 bases, the J end by 0 bases, with 12 bases between. This CDR3 contains 16 residues. CDR3 in amino acids: CASSPLDTSTNEKLFF. CDR3 in DNA: TGTGCCAGCAGCCCCCTGGACACTTCAACTAATGAAAAACTGTTTTTT.

Concerning this clone: The same CDR3 arises from other DNA sequences in this sample as well. The chain has TRBV6-5 and TRBJ1-6; TRBD1 matches 11 bases. The V gene end was trimmed by 3 bases and the J gene end by 7 bases; junction bases not matched to a gene: 2. The CDR3 spans 15 residues. CDR1 is MNHEY, CDR2 SVGAGI, per germline. The CDR3 here is CASSYGTGGNSPLHF. The CDR3, as DNA: TGTGCCAGCAGTTATGGGACAGGGGGGAATTCACCCCTCCACTTT.

The V call is TRBV27, the J call TRBJ1-4; D remains unclear. V was pared by 6 bases and J by 7 bases, with 15 bases between. The CDR3 covers 14 residues. CDR1 and CDR2 (germline): MNHEY, SMNVEV (reference sequence). The CDR3 loop reads CASSRLYAGEKLFF. The CDR3 DNA follows: TGTGCCAGCAGCCGTCTTTACGCGGGTGAAAAACTGTTTTTT.

The gene calls are TRBV2 and TRBJ1-1, with D maybe TRBD1 (5 bases). The CDR3 is 13 amino acids. Trimming removed 6 bases at V and 8 bases at J, with 16 bases between. The germline CDR1 and CDR2 sequences are SNHLY and FYNNEI. CDR3: CASRVEGAREAFF. For the CDR3, the DNA is TGTGCCAGCAGGGTGGAAGGGGCCAGAGAAGCTTTCTTT.

The rearrangement uses TRBV27 and TRBJ2-1; tentative D call: TRBD2 (5 bases). Trimming took 2 bases from V and 5 from J, leaving 10 bases between them. CDR1 and CDR2 (germline): MNHEY, SMNVEV (reference sequence). The CDR3 loop spans 14 amino acids. This chain's CDR3 is CASSLEGSDNEQFF. As DNA, the CDR3 is TGTGCCAGCAGTTTAGAGGGATCGGACAATGAGCAGTTCTTC.

The chain is built from TRBV29-1 and TRBJ2-5, with a weak D call TRBD1 (5 bases). There are 11 residues in the CDR3. Per germline, CDR1 SQVTM and CDR2 ANQGSEA. Trimming took off 7 bases at V and 2 bases at J, with 8 bases between the two ends. The CDR3 sequence: CSARVQETQYF. In DNA form, the CDR3 reads TGCAGCGCCAGGGTTCAAGAGACCCAGTACTTC.